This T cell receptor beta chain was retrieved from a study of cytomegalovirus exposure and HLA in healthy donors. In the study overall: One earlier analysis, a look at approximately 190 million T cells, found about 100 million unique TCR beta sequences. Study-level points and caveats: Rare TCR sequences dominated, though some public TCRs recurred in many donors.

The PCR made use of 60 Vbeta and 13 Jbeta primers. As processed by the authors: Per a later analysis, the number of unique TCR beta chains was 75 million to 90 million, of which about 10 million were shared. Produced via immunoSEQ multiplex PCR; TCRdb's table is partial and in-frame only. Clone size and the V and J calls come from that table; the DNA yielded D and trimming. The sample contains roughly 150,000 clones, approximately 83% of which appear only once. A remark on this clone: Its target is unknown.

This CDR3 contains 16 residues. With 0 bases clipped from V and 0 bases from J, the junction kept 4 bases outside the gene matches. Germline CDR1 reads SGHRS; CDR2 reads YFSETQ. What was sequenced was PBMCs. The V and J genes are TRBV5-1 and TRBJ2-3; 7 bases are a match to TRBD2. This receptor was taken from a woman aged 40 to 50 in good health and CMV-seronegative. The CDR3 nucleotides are TGCGCCAGCAGCTTGGCGGATAGCGGGAGCACAGATACGCAGTATTTT. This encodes CASSLADSGSTDTQYF.